What follows are 15 T cell receptor beta chains derived from one specimen sequenced in a study of OX40 agonist ivuxolimab in advanced cancers. Only in-frame clones appear in the TCRdb table, and some are missing; sequencing was by immunoSEQ multiplex PCR. The profile shows 65,000 to 80,000 clones, 90% of them singletons. Material: CD4+ or CD8+ T cells sorted from blood, obtained in a trial of the OX40 agonist ivuxolimab. These receptors came from an adult with an advanced solid tumor such as melanoma, head and neck, liver or kidney cancer.

The chain recombines TRBV27 with TRBJ1-2, with 7 bases identical to TRBD1. CDR3 length equals 15 residues. Germline trimming cut 6 bases from V and 5 bases from J; bases unmatched to any gene: 12. Per germline, CDR1 MNHEY and CDR2 SMNVEV (reference sequence). The CDR3, as DNA: TGTGCCAGCAGGGGAGGGACAGCCGGGGGGTATGGCTACACCTTC. Its protein product is CASRGGTAGGYGYTF.

The gene calls are TRBV7-2 and TRBJ1-5; D gene uncertain. CDR3 size: 16 residues. With 0 bases removed from V and 6 bases from J, the gap between germline ends came to 15 bases. Germline V CDR1 and CDR2: SGHTA, FQGNSA. In nucleotides, the CDR3 is TGTGCCAGCAGCTTAGCGGATTGGGGTGGAGGTCAGCCCCAGCATTTT. It codes for CASSLADWGGGQPQHF. Filled out from reference TRBV7-2 and TRBJ1-5, the complete variable domain reads GAGVSQSPSNKVTEKGKDVELRCDPISGHTALYWYRQSLGQGLEFLIYFQGNSAPDKSGLPSDRFSAERTGGSVSTLTIQRTQQEDSAVYLCASSLADWGGGQPQHFGDGTRLSIL.

This rearrangement joins TRBV5-5 to TRBJ2-2; TRBD1 agrees at 9 bases. The CDR3 runs 16 residues. Trimming took 4 bases from V and 6 from J; bases not matched to a gene: 10. The germline V gene has CDR1 SGHKS and CDR2 YYEKEE (reference sequence). The CDR3 sequence: CASSPPGQGFAGELFF. The CDR3 DNA reads TGTGCCAGCAGCCCGCCGGGACAGGGTTTTGCCGGGGAGCTGTTTTTT.

CDR3 protein: CASSGQGQVQGETQYF. DNA for the CDR3: TGTGCCAGCAGCGGGCAGGGACAGGTGCAAGGGGAGACCCAGTACTTC. This chain links TRBV7-2 with TRBJ2-5; 8 bases align to TRBD1. The CDR3 length is 16 residues. Trimming removed 5 bases from V and 5 bases from J; junction bases left unmatched: 13. Germline assignment: CDR1 SGHTA and CDR2 FQGNSA.

This chain links TRBV7-2 with TRBJ2-7, with D maybe TRBD1 (5 bases). This CDR3 contains 12 residues. The germline V and J ends were trimmed by 0 bases and 6 bases, with 6 bases remaining between them. Germline V CDR1 and CDR2: SGHTA, FQGNSA. The CDR3 is CASSLARVEQYF. CDR3 DNA sequence: TGTGCCAGCAGCTTAGCCAGGGTCGAGCAGTACTTC.

The chain has TRBV2 and TRBJ1-5; D is uncertain. Germline V gene sequence: CDR1 SNHLY, CDR2 FYNNEI. V was clipped by 5 bases and J by 3 bases, with 8 bases between them. The CDR3 runs to 13 residues. The CDR3 reads CASSWKPNQPQHF. The CDR3 DNA follows: TGTGCCAGCAGTTGGAAACCCAATCAGCCCCAGCATTTT.

The J gene is TRBJ1-4, the V gene TRBV4-3, with D perhaps matching TRBD1 (6 bases). CDR3 length: 16 residues. CDR1 is LGHNA and CDR2 is YSLEER in the germline V gene. V lost 3 bases and J 3 bases, leaving 14 bases between the germline ends. CDR3 nucleotides: TGCGCCAGCAGCCAGGGCTTTAGGACAGCTAATGAAAAACTGTTTTTT. This gives the protein CASSQGFRTANEKLFF.

The chain couples TRBV5-1 to TRBJ2-7; TRBD1 matches at 7 bases. Germline CDR1 is SGHRS and CDR2 is YFSETQ. This CDR3 has 16 residues. The J segment lost 6 bases and the V segment lost 1 base, leaving 13 bases of the junction unmatched. CDR3 DNA: TGCGCCAGCAGCTTGCTTATTCGGGCGGCAGGGGGCGAGCAGTACTTC. Encoded protein: CASSLLIRAAGGEQYF.

The chain recombines TRBV29-1 with TRBJ2-1; D may be TRBD1 (6 bases). The CDR3 length is 13 residues. CDR1 is SQVTM and CDR2 is ANQGSEA in the germline V gene. The V end lost 3 bases, the J end lost 0 bases, and 6 bases lay between the germline ends. CDR3 in DNA: TGCAGCGTTGAGGACAGCTCCTACAATGAGCAGTTCTTC. Translation: CSVEDSSYNEQFF.

A word on this clone: The junction does not match germline at one end; this may be a read error. This sequence joins TRBV15 and TRBJ2-3; 13 nucleotides line up with TRBD2. The CDR3 sequence is 16 residues long. CDR1 is LNHNV and CDR2 is YYDKDF in the germline V gene (reference sequence). The CDR3 here is CATSRRTSGSKDTQYF. DNA for the CDR3: TGTGCCACCAGCAGAAGGACTAGCGGGAGCAAAGATACGCAGTATTTT.

The rearrangement joins TRBV6-6 to TRBJ1-5; 7 bases align to TRBD1. The CDR3 sequence is 16 residues long. The J segment lost 1 base and the V segment lost 2 bases, leaving 5 bases of the junction unmatched. Germline V gene data show CDR1 as MNHNY and CDR2 as SVGAGI (reference sequence). In DNA form, the CDR3 reads TGTGCCAGCAGTTACCCGACAGGGATAAGCAATCAGCCCCAGCATTTT. Translated, it gives CASSYPTGISNQPQHF.

This clone was seen only once. The chain employs TRBV9 and TRBJ2-1; D is ambiguous. V lost 0 bases, J lost 10 bases, and 17 bases lay in between. The CDR3 is 15 residues long. Per germline, CDR1 SGDLS and CDR2 YYNGEE. The CDR3 DNA reads TGTGCCAGCAGCGTAGATCCCAGCCGCCGAAACGAGCAGTTCTTC. Translated, it gives CASSVDPSRRNEQFF.

The chain has TRBV5-1 and TRBJ2-1; D is perhaps TRBD2 (5 bases). Looked up from germline, CDR1 is SGHRS and CDR2 is YFSETQ. The V and J ends lost 0 bases and 5 bases respectively, with 12 bases between them. The CDR3 contains 15 residues. Here the CDR3 reads CASSLGGRWDNEQFF. The CDR3 DNA reads as TGCGCCAGCAGCTTGGGTGGGAGATGGGACAATGAGCAGTTCTTC.

This clone was found once. The chain combines TRBV7-2 with TRBJ1-4; D might be TRBD1 (6 bases). Germline assignment: CDR1 SGHTA and CDR2 FQGNSA. Trimming pared 2 bases from V and 8 bases from J, leaving 15 bases between. The CDR3 runs to 15 residues. The CDR3 nucleotides read TGTGCCAGCAGCTTAAGGGGCAGGGGCACGGAAAAACTGTTTTTT. The encoded protein is CASSLRGRGTEKLFF.

V and J are TRBV7-2 and TRBJ2-1; D tentatively reads TRBD1 or TRBD2 (5 bases each). This CDR3 has 14 amino acids. The V gene lost 2 bases and the J gene lost 15 bases, with 20 bases spanning the gap. Germline CDR1 is SGHTA and CDR2 is FQGNSA. As DNA, the CDR3 is TGTGCCAGCAGCTTAAGGGGAAGGGACCCCCGGACGTTCTTC. This gives the protein CASSLRGRDPRTFF.